What follows are 17 T cell receptor beta chains derived from one specimen sequenced in a study of cytomegalovirus exposure and HLA in healthy donors. Primers: 60 Vbeta forward and 13 Jbeta reverse. Sequencing was performed with immunoSEQ multiplex PCR; in TCRdb, only in-frame clones are kept and a portion is missing. The repertoire holds around 40,000 clones, with almost 70% as singletons. Sample: PBMCs. The receptors were sampled from a man aged 35-49 years in good health and CMV-seronegative.

The chain recombines TRBV7-9 with TRBJ2-2; possible D gene TRBD1, 6 bases. The germline V and J ends were trimmed by 5 bases and 11 bases, with 15 bases remaining between them. The CDR3 covers 13 residues. Germline V gene lookup returns CDR1 SEHNR and CDR2 FQNEAQ (reference sequence). CDR3 in amino acids: CASSTTGGPELFF. The CDR3 DNA follows: TGTGCCAGCAGCACGACAGGAGGCCCAGAGCTGTTTTTT.

The sample holds one count of this clone. The V call is TRBV5-1, the J call TRBJ1-2; perhaps TRBD1 as D (5 bases). Germline CDR1 is SGHRS and CDR2 is YFSETQ. The CDR3 covers 16 residues. V lost 3 bases to trimming and J lost 0 bases, with 15 bases between them. Here the CDR3 DNA reads TGCGCCAGCAGCTACTTGCCACAGGAGACTAACTATGGCTACACCTTC. Translation gives CASSYLPQETNYGYTF. Filled out from reference TRBV5-1 and TRBJ1-2, the complete variable domain reads KAGVTQTPRYLIKTRGQQVTLSCSPISGHRSVSWYQQTPGQGLQFLFEYFSETQRNKGNFPGRFSGRQFSNSRSEMNVSTLELGDSALYLCASSYLPQETNYGYTFGSGTRLTVV.

The chain joins TRBV7-8 to TRBJ2-1; 9 bases align to TRBD2. This CDR3 has 16 residues. J lost 9 bases, V lost 0 bases, and 9 bases had no gene match. Germline lookup yields CDR1 SGHVS and CDR2 FQNEAQ. The CDR3 region is CASSLAVAGVKSEQFF. The CDR3 coding sequence is TGTGCCAGCAGCTTAGCGGTAGCGGGGGTTAAGAGTGAGCAGTTCTTC.

By share, this clone counts as medium-sized. In DNA, the CDR3 is TGTGCCAGCAGCTTAGAGGTGTTCAGGGATACGCAGTATTTT. As protein: CASSLEVFRDTQYF. The V and J genes are TRBV7-9 and TRBJ2-3; D unresolved. The CDR3 covers 14 residues. V was clipped by 1 base and J by 6 bases, with 11 bases between them. The germline V gene has CDR1 SEHNR and CDR2 FQNEAQ (reference sequence). The variable domain in full, completed from reference TRBV7-9 and TRBJ2-3, reads DTGVSQNPRHKITKRGQNVTFRCDPISEHNRLYWYRQTLGQGPEFLTYFQNEAQLEKSRLLSDRFSAERPKGSFSTLEIQRTEQGDSAMYLCASSLEVFRDTQYFGPGTRLTVL.

This chain links TRBV14 with TRBJ1-1; 7 bases align to TRBD1. The CDR3 consists of 13 residues. Germline CDR1 is SGHDN and CDR2 is FVKESK. V was pared by 5 bases and J by 4 bases, with 4 bases of the junction left unmatched. CDR3 in DNA: TGTGCCAGCAGCACTGCAGGGGGCACTGAAGCTTTCTTT. Its translation is CASSTAGGTEAFF. Drawing the rest from reference TRBV14 and TRBJ1-1, the complete variable domain is EAGVTQFPSHSVIEKGQTVTLRCDPISGHDNLYWYRRVMGKEIKFLLHFVKESKQDESGMPNNRFLAERTGGTYSTLKVQPAELEDSGVYFCASSTAGGTEAFFGQGTRLTVV.

This rearrangement joins TRBV7-2 to TRBJ2-3, with 9 bases identical to TRBD2. CDR3 length: 16 amino acids. Germline CDR1 SGHTA, CDR2 FQGNSA. J was trimmed by 4 bases and V by 4 bases; bases with no gene match: 9. CDR3 region: CASSSQGGGAPDTQYF. The CDR3 DNA sequence: TGTGCCAGCAGCTCACAGGGCGGGGGGGCCCCAGATACGCAGTATTTT.

The rearrangement links TRBV6-1 to TRBJ2-5, with D perhaps TRBD1 (8 bases). The germline V and J ends were trimmed by 6 bases and 4 bases, with 15 bases remaining between them. CDR1 MNHNS and CDR2 SASEGT come from the germline V gene. The length of the CDR3 is 14 residues. The DNA for the CDR3 is TGTGCCAGCAGCGCGGACAGGGAGGGAGAGACCCAGTACTTC. Encoded protein: CASSADREGETQYF.

This clone was detected only a few times. This sequence joins TRBV7-9 and TRBJ1-2; D is possibly TRBD1 (6 bases). The V end lost 3 bases, the J end lost 5 bases, and 13 bases lay between the germline ends. Germline V CDR1 and CDR2: SEHNR, FQNEAQ (reference sequence). The CDR3 extends over 14 amino acids. The CDR3 sequence: CASSLHDTGYGYTF. The CDR3 region has the DNA TGTGCCAGCAGCTTGCACGATACAGGGTATGGCTACACCTTC. Complete variable domain (other parts from reference TRBV7-9 and TRBJ1-2): DTGVSQNPRHKITKRGQNVTFRCDPISEHNRLYWYRQTLGQGPEFLTYFQNEAQLEKSRLLSDRFSAERPKGSFSTLEIQRTEQGDSAMYLCASSLHDTGYGYTFGSGTRLTVV.

This chain connects TRBV5-1 to TRBJ1-1; 12 bases fit TRBD1. Looked up from germline, CDR1 is SGHRS and CDR2 is YFSETQ. This CDR3 is built from 16 residues. The ends lost 0 bases at V and 5 bases at J; junction bases unmatched: 5. CDR3 nucleotide sequence: TGCGCCAGCAGCTTGGGGGGACAGGGGGCTCAAACTGAAGCTTTCTTT. Translation gives CASSLGGQGAQTEAFF.

V gene TRBV7-6 combines with J gene TRBJ2-1; unclear D gene. Germline assignment: CDR1 SGHVS and CDR2 FNYEAQ. CDR3 length: 16 amino acids. The V gene lost 7 bases and the J gene lost 0 bases, with 16 bases spanning the gap. The CDR3 nucleotides read TGTGCCAGCACCATCCGCCCTTCTAGCTCCTACAATGAGCAGTTCTTC. It translates to CASTIRPSSSYNEQFF.

The chain recombines TRBV6-5 with TRBJ2-7, with 9 bases that match TRBD1. The germline gives CDR1 MNHEY, CDR2 SVGAGI. This CDR3 region has 15 residues. V lost 11 bases, J lost 4 bases, and 15 bases stayed unmatched. CDR3 sequence reads: CAVWTAGTGKYEQYF. The CDR3 region has the DNA TGTGCCGTATGGACGGCCGGGACAGGGAAATACGAGCAGTACTTC.

This clone was seen only once. The chain uses TRBV5-1 and TRBJ1-1, with D unresolved. The CDR3 has 14 amino acids. V dropped 1 base and J dropped 4 bases, with 11 bases sitting between them. Per the germline V gene, CDR1 is SGHRS and CDR2 is YFSETQ. In DNA form, the CDR3 reads TGCGCCAGCAGCTTGCCCGGGTTCGCCACTGAAGCTTTCTTT. Translation gives CASSLPGFATEAFF.

The genes are TRBV4-1 and TRBJ1-5, with 7 bases aligning to TRBD1. The germline V gene has CDR1 MGHRA and CDR2 YSYEKL. The length of the CDR3 is 15 residues. Trimming cost V 1 base and J 6 bases; bases outside gene matches: 6. In DNA, the CDR3 is TGCGCCAGCAGCCAAGCGCAGGGGGGAGGTCAGCCCCAGCATTTT. This sequence encodes CASSQAQGGGQPQHF.

The V gene is TRBV4-2, the J gene TRBJ2-5; D is unclear. Germline V gene data show CDR1 as LGHNA and CDR2 as YNFKEQ. The CDR3 contains 11 residues. The V gene lost 0 bases and the J gene lost 9 bases, with 5 bases spanning the gap. The CDR3 here is CASSQDGPQYF. The CDR3 region has the DNA TGTGCCAGCAGCCAAGATGGCCCCCAGTACTTC.

This clone was picked up a small number of times. The CDR3 sequence: CASSRGLTNTGELFF. CDR3 bases: TGCGCCAGCAGCCGAGGACTGACGAACACCGGGGAGCTGTTTTTT. This rearrangement joins TRBV4-3 to TRBJ2-2, with a weak D call TRBD2 (5 bases). The germline V gene encodes CDR1 LGHNA and CDR2 YSLEER. The CDR3 runs 15 residues. V was cut by 4 bases and J by 0 bases, with 9 bases left in between.

The chain carries TRBV16 and TRBJ2-5; 11 bases agree with TRBD2. CDR3 length: 16 amino acids. Losses at the gene ends were 2 bases for V and 2 bases for J; bases not matched to a gene: 4. The germline V gene encodes CDR1 KGHSY and CDR2 FQNENV. The CDR3 nucleotides read TGTGCCAGCAGCCAACCCCTAGCGGGGGGACAAGAGACCCAGTACTTC. Its protein product is CASSQPLAGGQETQYF.

The gene calls are TRBV4-2 and TRBJ1-5; D ambiguous. Germline V gene data show CDR1 as LGHNA and CDR2 as YNFKEQ. The CDR3 has 14 amino acids. V was pared by 0 bases and J by 7 bases, with 10 bases between. The CDR3 nucleotides read TGTGCCAGCAGCCAAGACGGGGAGGGCCAGCCCCAGCATTTT. Translation gives CASSQDGEGQPQHF.